The entry that follows covers one T cell receptor beta chain sequence. In the PCR, 60 Vbeta and 13 Jbeta primers were used. Assay: immunoSEQ multiplex PCR; the TCRdb copy retains only in-frame clones and omits some. The sample carries 150,000 or so clones, approximately 80% recorded once. The germline V gene has CDR1 ENHRY and CDR2 SYGVKD. This CDR3 region has 14 residues. V was pared by 2 bases and J by 4 bases, with 9 bases between. This sample was taken from a study of cytomegalovirus exposure and HLA in healthy donors. Study details: Sequencing of 150 million to 200 million T cells in an earlier analysis found approximately 120 million unique TCR beta sequences.

Sequencing was carried out using PBMCs. J is TRBJ1-3 and V is TRBV10-3; D not resolved. This TCR was sampled from a man between 25 and 39 years old in good health and CMV-seropositive. In nucleotides, the CDR3 is TGTGCCATCAGTGAGGTGGGCAGGGGAAACACCATATATTTT. It yields the protein CAISEVGRGNTIYF.